Listed below are T cell receptor beta chains from one sample, sequenced in a study of radiation and T cells in renal cell carcinoma. Generated by immunoSEQ multiplex PCR, the TCRdb table keeps only in-frame clones and is missing some. The sample contains some 120,000 clones, 75% to 90% of which appear only once. The starting material was blood, obtained from a patient whose treatment included radiotherapy and nephrectomy. The origin of the receptors is a woman in her sixties or seventies with renal cell carcinoma. CDR3s include the opening cysteine and the closing phenylalanine or tryptophan. D genes are given only for firm matches. Size is stated for part of the rows, as once, few or many counts, or as a class when the clone is expanded.

abundance: .; d_gene: .; v_gene: TRBV14; j_gene: TRBJ1-2; CDR3aa: CASSFLGGGYTF; CDR3nt: TGTGCCAGCAGCTTCCTTGGGGGCGGCTACACCTTC
abundance: .; d_gene: TRBD2; v_gene: TRBV2; j_gene: TRBJ2-1; CDR3aa: CASDRGGGASNEQFF; CDR3nt: TGTGCCAGCGATCGCGGCGGGGGAGCATCCAATGAGCAGTTCTTC
abundance: .; d_gene: TRBD2; v_gene: TRBV7-6; j_gene: TRBJ2-2; CDR3aa: CASSLGTRGVAGELFF; CDR3nt: TGTGCCAGCAGCTTAGGCACGCGGGGGGTGGCCGGGGAGCTGTTTTTT
abundance: .; d_gene: .; v_gene: TRBV28; j_gene: TRBJ2-3; CDR3aa: CATKSWRSTDTQYF; CDR3nt: TGTGCCACCAAAAGTTGGAGAAGCACAGATACGCAGTATTTT
abundance: .; d_gene: TRBD1; v_gene: TRBV6-1; j_gene: TRBJ1-4; CDR3aa: CASSVTGAHEKLFF; CDR3nt: TGTGCCAGCAGTGTCACAGGGGCGCATGAAAAACTGTTTTTT
abundance: .; d_gene: .; v_gene: TRBV5-1; j_gene: TRBJ1-2; CDR3aa: CASNQSPSIANYGYTF; CDR3nt: TGCGCCAGCAACCAATCCCCTTCTATAGCTAACTATGGCTACACCTTC
abundance: once; d_gene: .; v_gene: TRBV28; j_gene: TRBJ1-6; CDR3aa: CASSLLAGNSPLHF; CDR3nt: TGTGCCAGCAGTTTACTCGCGGGAAATTCACCCCTCCACTTT
abundance: .; d_gene: .; v_gene: TRBV18; j_gene: TRBJ1-1; CDR3aa: CASSEDGPNTEAFF; CDR3nt: TGTGCCAGCTCCGAGGACGGACCGAACACTGAAGCTTTCTTT
abundance: .; d_gene: .; v_gene: TRBV19; j_gene: TRBJ2-5; CDR3aa: CASSPVGRGEETQYF; CDR3nt: TGTGCCAGTAGTCCGGTGGGCAGGGGGGAAGAGACCCAGTACTTC
abundance: .; d_gene: .; v_gene: TRBV19; j_gene: TRBJ2-5; CDR3aa: CASSGGVETQYF; CDR3nt: TGTGCCAGTAGTGGGGGTGTAGAGACCCAGTACTTC
abundance: .; d_gene: .; v_gene: TRBV2; j_gene: TRBJ1-5; CDR3aa: CASSDGPGHQGPQHF; CDR3nt: TGTGCCAGCAGTGATGGGCCAGGGCATCAAGGGCCCCAGCATTTT
abundance: .; d_gene: .; v_gene: TRBV28; j_gene: TRBJ1-5; CDR3aa: CASPPGLGPNQPQHF; CDR3nt: TGTGCCAGCCCCCCTGGGCTGGGGCCCAATCAGCCCCAGCATTTT
abundance: .; d_gene: .; v_gene: TRBV5-6; j_gene: TRBJ2-3; CDR3aa: CASSTGGTDTQYF; CDR3nt: TGTGCCAGCAGCACTGGGGGCACAGATACGCAGTATTTT
abundance: .; d_gene: .; v_gene: TRBV6-6; j_gene: TRBJ2-7; CDR3aa: CASTLTVGREQYF; CDR3nt: TGTGCCAGCACTCTTACGGTGGGACGCGAGCAGTACTTC
abundance: .; d_gene: .; v_gene: TRBV11-2; j_gene: TRBJ2-7; CDR3aa: CASRPWTTSYEQYF; CDR3nt: TGTGCCAGCAGACCGTGGACAACCTCCTACGAGCAGTACTTC
abundance: .; d_gene: .; v_gene: TRBV21-1; j_gene: TRBJ1-1; CDR3aa: CASSKDGDLRTQAEHSEAFF; CDR3nt: TGTGCCAGCTCAAAGGACGGGGATCTCAGAACACAAGCCGAACACTCTGAAGCTTTCTTT
abundance: .; d_gene: .; v_gene: TRBV5-5; j_gene: TRBJ2-7; CDR3aa: CASSDRQGGQNEQYF; CDR3nt: TGTGCCAGCAGCGATCGCCAGGGGGGACAGAACGAGCAGTACTTC
abundance: .; d_gene: TRBD1; v_gene: TRBV6-1; j_gene: TRBJ1-5; CDR3aa: CASSAGQGAPQPQHF; CDR3nt: TGTGCCAGCAGTGCGGGACAGGGGGCCCCTCAGCCCCAGCATTTT
abundance: .; d_gene: TRBD1; v_gene: TRBV7-2; j_gene: TRBJ2-1; CDR3aa: CASSLSFATGESNEQFF; CDR3nt: TGTGCCAGCAGCTTATCGTTCGCGACAGGGGAAAGCAATGAGCAGTTCTTC
abundance: .; d_gene: .; v_gene: TRBV5-4; j_gene: TRBJ1-1; CDR3aa: CASSLEPNTEAFF; CDR3nt: TGTGCCAGCAGCTTGGAGCCTAACACTGAAGCTTTCTTT
abundance: .; d_gene: .; v_gene: TRBV21-1; j_gene: TRBJ2-7; CDR3aa: CASSRGQGPINTYEQYF; CDR3nt: TGTGCCAGCAGCAGAGGACAGGGCCCCATCAATACCTACGAGCAGTACTTC
abundance: .; d_gene: .; v_gene: TRBV23-1; j_gene: TRBJ1-5; CDR3aa: CASSQSLGRWTSNQPQHF; CDR3nt: TGCGCCAGCAGTCAATCGCTGGGTAGATGGACCAGCAATCAGCCCCAGCATTTT
abundance: .; d_gene: .; v_gene: TRBV7-6; j_gene: TRBJ1-1; CDR3aa: CASSQQGNTEAFF; CDR3nt: TGTGCCAGCAGCCAACAGGGTAACACTGAAGCTTTCTTT
abundance: .; d_gene: .; v_gene: TRBV23-1; j_gene: TRBJ1-4; CDR3aa: CASSLKTTLLGYDFATNEKLFF; CDR3nt: TGCGCCAGCAGCCTAAAGACTACGCTTCTTGGGTACGACTTTGCGACTAATGAAAAACTGTTTTTT
abundance: .; d_gene: TRBD2; v_gene: TRBV27; j_gene: TRBJ2-5; CDR3aa: CASSLGPAGSGETQYF; CDR3nt: TGTGCCAGCAGTTTAGGTCCAGCGGGATCTGGGGAGACCCAGTACTTC
abundance: .; d_gene: .; v_gene: TRBV29-1; j_gene: TRBJ1-2; CDR3aa: CSVEGPRGYGYTF; CDR3nt: TGCAGCGTTGAGGGACCTCGGGGCTATGGCTACACCTTC
abundance: once; d_gene: TRBD1; v_gene: TRBV19; j_gene: TRBJ1-5; CDR3aa: CASSIRGQGNQPQHF; CDR3nt: TGTGCCAGTAGTATCCGGGGACAGGGGAATCAGCCCCAGCATTTT
abundance: .; d_gene: .; v_gene: TRBV25-1; j_gene: TRBJ2-5; CDR3aa: CASTERGGVGKTQYF; CDR3nt: TGTGCCAGCACCGAAAGAGGCGGGGTGGGGAAGACCCAGTACTTC
abundance: .; d_gene: TRBD2; v_gene: TRBV5-1; j_gene: TRBJ2-1; CDR3aa: CASSLLTSGRNEQFF; CDR3nt: TGCGCCAGCAGCTTGTTAACTAGCGGGAGGAATGAGCAGTTCTTC
abundance: .; d_gene: .; v_gene: TRBV9; j_gene: TRBJ2-3; CDR3aa: CASSVSPTDPSTDTQYF; CDR3nt: TGTGCCAGCAGCGTATCCCCGACCGACCCTAGCACAGATACGCAGTATTTT
abundance: .; d_gene: .; v_gene: TRBV9; j_gene: TRBJ1-6; CDR3aa: CASSGGAARNSPLHF; CDR3nt: TGTGCCAGCAGCGGGGGGGCCGCCCGGAATTCACCCCTCCACTTT
abundance: .; d_gene: TRBD1; v_gene: TRBV6-6; j_gene: TRBJ1-3; CDR3aa: CASSYRTGSSGNTIYF; CDR3nt: TGTGCCAGCAGTTACAGGACAGGGAGCTCTGGAAACACCATATATTTT
abundance: .; d_gene: .; v_gene: TRBV2; j_gene: TRBJ2-5; CDR3aa: CASSETRQGETQYF; CDR3nt: TGTGCCAGCAGTGAAACGCGACAAGGAGAGACCCAGTACTTC
abundance: .; d_gene: TRBD2; v_gene: TRBV10-3; j_gene: TRBJ2-3; CDR3aa: CAISESGRGGRADTQYF; CDR3nt: TGTGCCATCAGTGAGTCAGGGCGGGGGGGCCGCGCGGATACGCAGTATTTT
abundance: few; d_gene: .; v_gene: TRBV10-3; j_gene: TRBJ2-2; CDR3aa: CAISGEHLPNTGELFF; CDR3nt: TGTGCCATCAGTGGTGAACATCTACCGAACACCGGGGAGCTGTTTTTT
abundance: once; d_gene: .; v_gene: TRBV19; j_gene: TRBJ1-5; CDR3aa: CASSMGRPSNQPQHF; CDR3nt: TGTGCCAGTAGTATGGGCAGGCCTAGCAATCAGCCCCAGCATTTT
abundance: .; d_gene: .; v_gene: TRBV7-9; j_gene: TRBJ1-1; CDR3aa: CASSPWGEGNTEAFF; CDR3nt: TGTGCCAGCAGCCCCTGGGGGGAGGGGAACACTGAAGCTTTCTTT
abundance: .; d_gene: .; v_gene: TRBV15; j_gene: TRBJ2-1; CDR3aa: CATSRFPLQGTSYNEQFF; CDR3nt: TGTGCCACCAGCCGCTTCCCACTACAGGGAACCTCCTACAATGAGCAGTTCTTC
abundance: .; d_gene: TRBD1; v_gene: TRBV29-1; j_gene: TRBJ2-3; CDR3aa: CTYHSSGGLTDTQYF; CDR3nt: TGCACCTACCATTCGTCAGGGGGCCTCACAGATACGCAGTATTTT
abundance: .; d_gene: TRBD1; v_gene: TRBV25-1; j_gene: TRBJ1-1; CDR3aa: CASSEGQGTRDTEAFF; CDR3nt: TGTGCCAGCAGTGAAGGACAGGGAACTAGGGACACTGAAGCTTTCTTT
abundance: .; d_gene: .; v_gene: TRBV6-1; j_gene: TRBJ2-7; CDR3aa: CASSPDSLSEQYF; CDR3nt: TGTGCCAGCAGCCCGGACAGCCTGTCCGAGCAGTACTTC
abundance: once; d_gene: .; v_gene: TRBV7-9; j_gene: TRBJ2-5; CDR3aa: CASSFGGEWEETQYF; CDR3nt: TGTGCCAGCAGCTTCGGCGGAGAGTGGGAAGAGACCCAGTACTTC